A single sample gave rise to the 21 T cell receptor beta chains below, sequenced in a study of T cells in lung cancer brain metastases. The assay was immunoSEQ multiplex PCR, and TCRdb's table has in-frame clones only and misses some. Among several thousand clones listed, about 86% were seen once. Sequencing was carried out using tumor tissue from the primary lung tumor. The receptors come from a man in his sixties with non-small cell lung cancer.

The rearrangement links TRBV10-3 to TRBJ2-2; D remains unclear. Trimming took off 0 bases at V and 4 bases at J, with 6 bases between the two ends. Germline V gene lookup returns CDR1 ENHRY and CDR2 SYGVKD. CDR3 length equals 14 residues. CDR3: CAISESPATGELFF. The DNA for the CDR3 is TGTGCCATCAGTGAGTCGCCGGCCACCGGGGAGCTGTTTTTT.

V usage is TRBV29-1 and J usage is TRBJ2-7, with 8 bases that match TRBD1. Trimming at V came to 7 bases and at J to 4 bases, leaving 6 bases not matched to a gene. This CDR3 has 12 amino acids. From germline, CDR1 is SQVTM and CDR2 ANQGSEA. The CDR3, as DNA: TGCAGCGCAGGACAGGGACAATACGAGCAGTACTTC. This encodes CSAGQGQYEQYF.

J is TRBJ1-2 and V is TRBV11-2; 8 bases are shared with TRBD1. Per germline, CDR1 SGHAT and CDR2 FQNNGV. The CDR3 totals 14 residues. The ends lost 3 bases at V and 8 bases at J; junction bases unmatched: 8. Written as DNA, the CDR3 is TGTGCCAGCAGCTTTGCCCAGGGGGCTGGAGGCTACACCTTC. As protein: CASSFAQGAGGYTF.

The J gene is TRBJ2-1, the V gene TRBV7-8; no definite D call. V lost 5 bases and J 7 bases, leaving 12 bases between the germline ends. This CDR3 is 13 amino acids long. Germline values: CDR1 SGHVS, CDR2 FQNEAQ. CDR3 in amino acids: CASSVSPGNEQFF. The CDR3 DNA is TGTGCCAGCAGCGTATCCCCTGGGAATGAGCAGTTCTTC.

The J gene is TRBJ2-5, the V gene TRBV5-1; D not resolved. Germline V gene lookup returns CDR1 SGHRS and CDR2 YFSETQ. The CDR3 spans 14 residues. V dropped 0 bases and J dropped 2 bases, with 8 bases sitting between them. The CDR3 spells CASSLGGSQETQYF. Written as DNA, the CDR3 is TGCGCCAGCAGCTTGGGTGGCAGTCAAGAGACCCAGTACTTC.

The chain employs TRBV6-1 and TRBJ1-1; tentative D call: TRBD1 (5 bases). CDR3 length equals 14 residues. Germline lookup yields CDR1 MNHNS and CDR2 SASEGT. The V end lost 5 bases, the J end lost 0 bases, and 10 bases lay between the germline ends. This CDR3 is CASSYAGMNTEAFF. As DNA, the CDR3 is TGTGCCAGCAGTTATGCAGGGATGAACACTGAAGCTTTCTTT.

Here the CDR3 reads CTQLNTEAFF. DNA of the CDR3: TGTACTCAGCTCAACACTGAAGCTTTCTTT. The chain joins TRBV6-6 to TRBJ1-1, with D unresolved. The CDR3 loop spans 10 amino acids. CDR1 and CDR2 from the germline V gene are MNHNY and SVGAGI (reference sequence).

V and J are TRBV20-1 and TRBJ1-1; weak D call: TRBD1 (5 bases). The CDR3 loop spans 11 amino acids. Germline V gene sequence: CDR1 DFQATT, CDR2 SNEGSKA (reference sequence). The CDR3 coding sequence is TGCAGGGGAGACAGGAACACTGAAGCTTTCTTT. This codes for CRGDRNTEAFF.

V is TRBV9 and J is TRBJ2-1, with 13 bases identical to TRBD2. The CDR3 contains 20 residues. Germline loops: CDR1 SGDLS, CDR2 YYNGEE. The V gene end was trimmed by 3 bases and the J gene end by 9 bases; junction bases not matched to a gene: 21. CDR3 in amino acids: CASSAQAGTSGVSRSGEQFF. DNA for the CDR3: TGTGCCAGCAGCGCACAAGCCGGGACTAGCGGGGTCTCAAGATCCGGTGAGCAGTTCTTC.

The chain links TRBV19 to TRBJ2-3, with a tentative D call TRBD1 (5 bases). The germline V gene encodes CDR1 LNHDA and CDR2 SQIVND (reference sequence). V lost 7 bases to trimming and J lost 7 bases, with 18 bases between them. This CDR3 is 14 amino acids long. CDR3 DNA sequence: TGTGCCAGTAAAAAGACAGTTAATGGTTATACGCAGTATTTT. This gives the protein CASKKTVNGYTQYF.

The V call is TRBV4-1, the J call TRBJ2-1; D is perhaps TRBD2 (6 bases). The germline V gene has CDR1 MGHRA and CDR2 YSYEKL. V shed 0 bases and J shed 0 bases, with 12 bases lying between them. This CDR3 spans 17 amino acids. Here the CDR3 reads CASSQEPTRGSYNEQFF. Here the CDR3 DNA reads TGCGCCAGCAGCCAAGAACCTACGCGGGGCTCCTACAATGAGCAGTTCTTC.

The chain carries TRBV6-4 and TRBJ2-3, with TRBD2 identical over 7 bases. The CDR3 covers 14 residues. V was pared by 5 bases and J by 11 bases, with 13 bases of the junction left unmatched. Germline lookup yields CDR1 MRHNA and CDR2 SNTAGT. The CDR3 DNA reads TGTGCCAGCAGTCGCGGCGGGGGAGAAACGTTGCAGTATTTT. Its translation: CASSRGGGETLQYF.

The chain recombines TRBV5-6 with TRBJ2-1, with 9 bases aligning to TRBD1. CDR1 and CDR2 (germline): SGHDT, YYEEEE. The V gene end was trimmed by 5 bases and the J gene end by 4 bases; junction bases not matched to a gene: 7. The CDR3 is 15 residues long. CDR3 sequence reads: CASSPGTGSYNEQFF. Written as DNA, the CDR3 is TGTGCCAGCAGTCCCGGGACAGGGTCTTACAATGAGCAGTTCTTC.

The chain combines TRBV6-5 with TRBJ1-1; no clear D gene. The germline V gene encodes CDR1 MNHEY and CDR2 SVGAGI. The CDR3 extends over 14 amino acids. V was trimmed by 4 bases and J by 1 base, leaving 10 bases between them. CDR3 nucleotides: TGTGCCAGCAGTTCCCCCGGCGAGAACACTGAAGCTTTCTTT. Translated, it gives CASSSPGENTEAFF.

A single count supports this clone. The chain couples TRBV2 to TRBJ1-2; D may be TRBD1 (5 bases). The germline V gene has CDR1 SNHLY and CDR2 FYNNEI. The length of the CDR3 is 15 residues. V shed 1 base and J shed 3 bases, with 12 bases lying between them. CDR3 sequence: CASSEGQGLDYGYTF. The CDR3 nucleotides read TGTGCCAGCAGTGAAGGGCAGGGCCTTGACTATGGCTACACCTTC.

This clone was seen a few times. The chain uses TRBV9 and TRBJ1-1, with 8 bases lining up with TRBD1. V dropped 3 bases and J dropped 3; count of bases not matched to a gene: 4. The germline V gene encodes CDR1 SGDLS and CDR2 YYNGEE. The length of the CDR3 is 14 residues. Here the CDR3 DNA reads TGTGCCAGCAGCGAGACAGGGGTTGACACTGAAGCTTTCTTT. This translates into CASSETGVDTEAFF.

The V and J genes are TRBV5-1 and TRBJ2-1; maybe TRBD1 (6 bases). CDR1 is SGHRS and CDR2 is YFSETQ in the germline V gene. V gave up 0 bases and J gave up 5 bases, with 12 bases separating them. The CDR3 extends over 15 amino acids. Here the CDR3 reads CASSLAGHENNEQFF. The CDR3 bases are TGCGCCAGCAGCTTGGCGGGACATGAGAACAATGAGCAGTTCTTC. The whole variable domain, filled in from reference TRBV5-1 and TRBJ2-1, reads KAGVTQTPRYLIKTRGQQVTLSCSPISGHRSVSWYQQTPGQGLQFLFEYFSETQRNKGNFPGRFSGRQFSNSRSEMNVSTLELGDSALYLCASSLAGHENNEQFFGPGTRLTVL.

The chain has TRBV11-2 and TRBJ2-5, with TRBD2 matching 10 bases. The end of the DNA fits TRBJ2-7 better, so the J call may be wrong. The CDR3 has 17 amino acids. Per germline, CDR1 SGHAT and CDR2 FQNNGV. DNA for the CDR3: TGTGCCAGCAGCTTACCCCTACTAGCGGGATTAGCCTACGAGCAGTACTTC. Amino acids: CASSLPLLAGLAYEQYF.

On this clone: Sequence at one end of the junction differs from germline and may be a read error. The chain combines TRBV7-9 with TRBJ2-2; TRBD1 matches 8 bases. Germline V lookup: CDR1 SEHNR, CDR2 FQNEAQ (reference sequence). The CDR3 is 15 amino acids. The CDR3, as DNA: TGTGCCAGCAGCCCCGACAGGGGATTCACCGGGGAGCTATTTTTT. Encoded protein: CASSPDRGFTGELFF.

The chain employs TRBV10-1 and TRBJ1-2; TRBD1 aligns across 11 bases. The germline V gene has CDR1 WNHNN and CDR2 SYGVQD (reference sequence). This CDR3 is 13 amino acids long. Losses at the gene ends were 10 bases for V and 8 bases for J; bases not matched to a gene: 9. DNA for the CDR3: TGCGCCACGTCGGGGGACAGGGGGAACGGCTACACCTTC. It is translated as CATSGDRGNGYTF.

The table lists this clone with a few counts. The chain couples TRBV5-1 to TRBJ1-4; the D gene is possibly TRBD1 (5 bases). Germline lookup yields CDR1 SGHRS and CDR2 YFSETQ. The CDR3 sequence is 16 residues long. With 0 bases removed from V and 3 bases from J, the gap between germline ends came to 12 bases. CDR3 DNA sequence: TGCGCCAGCAGCTTGGGTGTCGGGGCCCCTAATGAAAAACTGTTTTTT. Its protein product is CASSLGVGAPNEKLFF.